This T cell receptor beta chain comes out of a study of cytomegalovirus exposure and HLA in healthy donors. Study-wide findings and caveats: By a later analysis, the bulk of CMV-associated TCR beta chains appeared HLA-restricted. A later examination showed that TCR association rates differed by HLA locus, with DRB1 most and HLA-C fewest. In a later analysis, at a false discovery rate of 0.05, fewer than 20,000 TCR beta sequences were associated with HLA alleles. It was shown in a later analysis that HLA-associated TCR beta chains were more clonally expanded than other, equally common chains.

To note about this clone: Its antigen is not identified.

This CDR3 region has 14 residues. Germline V gene lookup returns CDR1 SGHDT and CDR2 YYEEEE. With 4 bases clipped from V and 6 bases from J, the junction kept 9 bases outside the gene matches. PCR was performed using 60 Vbeta and 13 Jbeta primers. Profiling relied on immunoSEQ multiplex PCR, and the TCRdb table lists in-frame clones only, not all of them. The sample yields around 220,000 clones, about 77% seen once. This rearrangement joins TRBV5-6 to TRBJ1-1; the match to TRBD1 covers 7 bases. Input material: PBMCs. The origin of this receptor is a woman aged 25 to 45 in good health and CMV-seronegative. CDR3 nucleotide sequence: TGTGCCAGCAGCCCCGGACAGGTAGGGGCTGAAGCTTTCTTT. Translated, it gives CASSPGQVGAEAFF.